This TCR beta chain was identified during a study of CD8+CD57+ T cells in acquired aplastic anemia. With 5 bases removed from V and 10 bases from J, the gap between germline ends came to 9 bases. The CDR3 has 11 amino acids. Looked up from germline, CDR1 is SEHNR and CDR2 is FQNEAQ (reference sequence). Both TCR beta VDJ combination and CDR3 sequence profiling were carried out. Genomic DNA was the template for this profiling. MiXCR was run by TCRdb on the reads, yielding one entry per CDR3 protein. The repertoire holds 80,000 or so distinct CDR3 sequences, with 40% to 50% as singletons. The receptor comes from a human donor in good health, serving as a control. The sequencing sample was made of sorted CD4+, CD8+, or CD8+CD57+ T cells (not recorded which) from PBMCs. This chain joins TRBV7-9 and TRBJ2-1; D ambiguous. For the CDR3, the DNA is TGTGCCAGCAGCGTACGAGAGGAGCAGTTCTTC. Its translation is CASSVREEQFF.